This record covers a single T cell receptor beta chain. Antigen specificity is unknown. Only in-frame clones appear in the TCRdb table, and some are missing; sequencing was by immunoSEQ multiplex PCR. Of 120,000 or so clones in the sample, roughly 75% were seen once. This record belongs to a study of a mutant IDH1 vaccine in newly diagnosed glioma. On the study more broadly: Patients had received radiotherapy, temozolomide, or both previously, most receiving both.

This CDR3 is 15 amino acids long. V lost 3 bases and J lost 7; bases outside the gene matches: 7. Germline V gives CDR1 SGHTS, CDR2 YDEGEE. General study findings and limits: Across multiple MHC alleles, 93.3% of patients had vaccine-induced responses. No link was apparently found between pseudoprogression and changes in top peripheral T cell clonotypes.

This sample's time point: week 11, during vaccination. Each dose of the vaccine consisted of 300 ug of mutant IDH1 20-mer peptide, with topical imiquimod. This rearrangement joins TRBV5-8 to TRBJ2-3; 11 positions agree with TRBD2. The input for sequencing was PBMCs, taken from a glioma patient whose treatment included an IDH1 peptide vaccine. The TCR comes from a man aged 40-50 years with glioma. The DNA of the CDR3 is TGTGCCAGCAGCTCCCCGGGACTAGCGGCGCATACGCAGTATTTT. This sequence encodes CASSSPGLAAHTQYF.